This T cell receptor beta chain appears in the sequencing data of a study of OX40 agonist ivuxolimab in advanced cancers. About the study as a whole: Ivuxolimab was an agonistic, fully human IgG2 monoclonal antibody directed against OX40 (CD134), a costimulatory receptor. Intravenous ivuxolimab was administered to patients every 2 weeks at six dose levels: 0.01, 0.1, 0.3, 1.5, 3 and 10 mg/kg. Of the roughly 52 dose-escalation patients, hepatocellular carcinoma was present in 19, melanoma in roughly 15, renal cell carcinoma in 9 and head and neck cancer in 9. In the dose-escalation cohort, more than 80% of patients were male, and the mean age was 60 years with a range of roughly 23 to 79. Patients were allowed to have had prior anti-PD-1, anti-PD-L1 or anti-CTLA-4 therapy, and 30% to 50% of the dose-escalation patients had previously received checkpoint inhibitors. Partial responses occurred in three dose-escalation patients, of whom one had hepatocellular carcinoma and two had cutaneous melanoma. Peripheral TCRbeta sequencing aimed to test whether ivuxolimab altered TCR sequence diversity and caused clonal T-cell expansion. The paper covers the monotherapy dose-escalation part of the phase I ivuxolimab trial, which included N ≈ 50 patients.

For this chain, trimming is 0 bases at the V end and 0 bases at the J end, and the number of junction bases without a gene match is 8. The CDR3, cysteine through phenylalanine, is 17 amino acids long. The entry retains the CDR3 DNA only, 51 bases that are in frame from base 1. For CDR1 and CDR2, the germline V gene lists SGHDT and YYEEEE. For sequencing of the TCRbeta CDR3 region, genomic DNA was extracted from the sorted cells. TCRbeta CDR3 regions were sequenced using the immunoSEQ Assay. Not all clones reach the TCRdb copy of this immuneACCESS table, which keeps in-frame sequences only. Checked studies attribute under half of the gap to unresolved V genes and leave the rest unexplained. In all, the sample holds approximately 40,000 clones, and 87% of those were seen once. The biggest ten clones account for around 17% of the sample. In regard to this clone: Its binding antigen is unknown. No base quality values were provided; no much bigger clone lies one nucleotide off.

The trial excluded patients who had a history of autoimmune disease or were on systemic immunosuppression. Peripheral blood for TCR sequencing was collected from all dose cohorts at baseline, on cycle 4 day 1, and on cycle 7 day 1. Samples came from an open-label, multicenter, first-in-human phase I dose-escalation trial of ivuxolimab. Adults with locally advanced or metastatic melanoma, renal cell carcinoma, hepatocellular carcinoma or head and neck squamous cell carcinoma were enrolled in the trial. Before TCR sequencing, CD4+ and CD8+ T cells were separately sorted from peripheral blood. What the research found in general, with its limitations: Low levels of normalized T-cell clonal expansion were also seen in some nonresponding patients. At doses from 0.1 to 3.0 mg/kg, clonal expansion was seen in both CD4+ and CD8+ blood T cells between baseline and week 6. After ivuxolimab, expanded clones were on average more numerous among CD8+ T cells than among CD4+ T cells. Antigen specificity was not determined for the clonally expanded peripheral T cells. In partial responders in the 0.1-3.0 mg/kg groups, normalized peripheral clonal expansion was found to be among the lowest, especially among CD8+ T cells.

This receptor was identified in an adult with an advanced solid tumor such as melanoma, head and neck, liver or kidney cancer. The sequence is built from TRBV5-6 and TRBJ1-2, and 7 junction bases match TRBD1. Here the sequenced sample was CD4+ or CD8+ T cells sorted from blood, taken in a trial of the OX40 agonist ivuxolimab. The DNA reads TGTGCCAGCAGCTTGGAAGTTAAGGGGGCCGCTAACTATGGCTACACCTTC. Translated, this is CASSLEVKGAANYGYTF. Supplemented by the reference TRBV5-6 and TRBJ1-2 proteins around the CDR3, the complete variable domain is DAGVTQSPTHLIKTRGQQVTLRCSPKSGHDTVSWYQQALGQGPQFIFQYYEEEERQRGNFPDRFSGHQFPNYSSELNVNALLLGDSALYLCASSLEVKGAANYGYTFGSGTRLTVV.